The 9 T cell receptor beta chains below were found in one sample sequenced in a study of Ad26.COV2.S vaccination and SARS-CoV-2 variants. Sequencing used immunoSEQ multiplex PCR; TCRdb keeps in-frame clones, though not all of them. The sample includes approximately 420,000 clones, 80% to 90% of them seen just once. Treatment in this sample: about 20 received Ad26.COV2.S at low or high dose, single or two shots; several received placebo; per-sample allocation not given. Day 63 after the first injection of vaccine or placebo was the sampling time. The material sequenced was peripheral blood, taken in a trial of Ad26.COV2.S vaccine versus placebo. All receptors come from a person between 18 and 65 years old who received the Ad26.COV2.S COVID-19 vaccine or a placebo.

Comments on this clone: The identical CDR3 is also encoded by other nucleotide sequences in the sample. This chain joins TRBV7-9 and TRBJ2-7; D is undetermined. The CDR3 has 12 amino acids. The V gene's germline CDR1 is SEHNR and CDR2 FQNEAQ (reference sequence). Trimming left V 3 bases short and J 5 bases short, with 8 bases between. CDR3 sequence: CASSLGPNEQYF. CDR3 nucleotide sequence: TGTGCCAGCAGCTTGGGCCCCAACGAGCAGTACTTC.

The chain has TRBV5-6 and TRBJ1-3; 7 nucleotides agree with TRBD1. Germline CDR1 and CDR2: SGHDT and YYEEEE. This CDR3 is 17 amino acids long. The ends lost 0 bases at V and 2 bases at J; junction bases unmatched: 8. This chain's CDR3 is CASSLALLTGAGNTIYF. Here the CDR3 DNA reads TGTGCCAGCAGCTTGGCCCTCCTTACAGGGGCTGGAAACACCATATATTTT.

The chain recombines TRBV4-3 with TRBJ1-1, with no clear D. This CDR3 has 13 residues. V was clipped by 1 base and J by 3 bases, with 6 bases between them. Per germline, CDR1 LGHNA and CDR2 YSLEER. The CDR3 sequence is CASSQVFYTEAFF. As DNA, the CDR3 is TGCGCCAGCAGCCAAGTCTTCTACACTGAAGCTTTCTTT.

CDR3 coding DNA: TGTGCCAGCAGCTTAGGGTGGGACAATGAGCAGTTCTTC. Its protein product is CASSLGWDNEQFF. The genes are TRBV7-8 and TRBJ2-1; D gene uncertain. V lost 1 base and J 5 bases, leaving 6 bases between the germline ends. The germline V gene encodes CDR1 SGHVS and CDR2 FQNEAQ. The CDR3 has 13 residues.

The V gene is TRBV7-2, the J gene TRBJ2-7, with D hard to call. The ends were cut back, 2 bases at V and 2 bases at J, with 7 bases in the middle. Germline values: CDR1 SGHTA, CDR2 FQGNSA. This CDR3 region has 13 residues. CDR3 DNA sequence: TGTGCCAGCAGCTTATTCGGTGCCTACGAGCAGTACTTC. This translates into CASSLFGAYEQYF.

V usage is TRBV7-2 and J usage is TRBJ2-3, with a possible D match to TRBD1 (6 bases). The germline gives CDR1 SGHTA, CDR2 FQGNSA. The CDR3 runs 14 residues. V dropped 2 bases and J dropped 1 base, with 7 bases sitting between them. CDR3 DNA sequence: TGTGCCAGCAGCTTAAACAGGGGCACAGATACGCAGTATTTT. It encodes CASSLNRGTDTQYF.

This clone has just one count. CDR3: CASSSSGLFSGNTIYF. CDR3 DNA sequence: TGTGCCAGCAGTTCCTCGGGACTCTTCTCTGGAAACACCATATATTTT. The V and J genes are TRBV27 and TRBJ1-3; D may be TRBD1 (5 bases). CDR3 length equals 16 residues. V was cut by 4 bases and J by 0 bases, with 13 bases left in between. CDR1 MNHEY and CDR2 SMNVEV come from the germline V gene (reference sequence).

This rearrangement joins TRBV19 to TRBJ1-1; D may be TRBD1 (6 bases). V was pared by 10 bases and J by 12 bases, with 15 bases between. CDR1 and CDR2 from the germline V gene are LNHDA and SQIVND (reference sequence). This CDR3 comprises 10 residues. DNA of the CDR3: TGTGCCACCCATCTGGGGGCGACTTTCTTT. Translating gives CATHLGATFF.

The chain is built from TRBV9 and TRBJ2-3; 7 nucleotides line up with TRBD1. This CDR3 is built from 15 residues. CDR1 and CDR2 (germline): SGDLS, YYNGEE. The ends lost 0 bases at V and 7 bases at J; junction bases unmatched: 8. The CDR3: CASSVGTGGLNTQYF. CDR3 bases: TGTGCCAGCAGCGTAGGGACAGGCGGTTTGAATACGCAGTATTTT.